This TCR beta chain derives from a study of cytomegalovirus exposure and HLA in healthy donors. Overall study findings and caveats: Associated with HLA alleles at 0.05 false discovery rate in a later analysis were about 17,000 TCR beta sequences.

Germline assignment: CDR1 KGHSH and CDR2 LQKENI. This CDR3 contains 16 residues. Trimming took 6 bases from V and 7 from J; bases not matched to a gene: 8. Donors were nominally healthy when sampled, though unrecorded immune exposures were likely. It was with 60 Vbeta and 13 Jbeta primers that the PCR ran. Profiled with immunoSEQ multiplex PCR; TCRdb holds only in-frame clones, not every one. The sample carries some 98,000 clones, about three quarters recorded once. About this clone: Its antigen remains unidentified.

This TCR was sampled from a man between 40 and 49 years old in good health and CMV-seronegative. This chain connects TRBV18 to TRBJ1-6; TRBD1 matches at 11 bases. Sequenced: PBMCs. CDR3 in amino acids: CASSPGTGGRNSPLHF. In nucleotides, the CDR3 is TGTGCCAGCTCCCCCGGGACAGGGGGTAGAAATTCACCCCTCCACTTT. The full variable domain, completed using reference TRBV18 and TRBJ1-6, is NAGVMQNPRHLVRRRGQEARLRCSPMKGHSHVYWYRQLPEEGLKFMVYLQKENIIDESGMPKERFSAEFPKEGPSILRIQQVVRGDSAAYFCASSPGTGGRNSPLHFGNGTRLTVT.